This T cell receptor (beta chain) was observed in a study of PD-1 blockade in classical Hodgkin lymphoma. Study-level findings and limits: The CD4+ diversity rise by C4D1 was clearest in complete responders.

Here immunoSEQ multiplex PCR was the method, and the copy in TCRdb shows in-frame clones only, minus some. Of 90,000 to 140,000 clones in the sample, roughly 87% were seen once. This CDR3 is 14 amino acids long. Trimming left V 8 bases short and J 0 bases short, with 13 bases between. Germline values: CDR1 LGHNA, CDR2 YSLEER. A remark on this clone: The antigen is not known.

Specified time point: cycle 4 day 1 (C4D1), after five to seven weeks of nivolumab. Relapses following autologous stem cell transplantation were seen in all patients, with brentuximab vedotin exposure varying. The clonotype was recovered from a human donor with classical Hodgkin lymphoma. The gene calls are TRBV4-3 and TRBJ2-5; D unresolved. Sequences were derived from peripheral blood mononuclear cells (PBMCs), sampled before the fourth cycle of nivolumab. CDR3 DNA: TGCGCCAGCTCGGGCCAGCTAAACCAAGAGACCCAGTACTTC. Protein sequence: CASSGQLNQETQYF.